This T cell receptor (beta chain) was captured in a study of cytomegalovirus exposure and HLA in healthy donors. Overall study results and limits: In a later analysis, several top co-occurrence clusters appeared linked to parvovirus B19, influenza, CMV and Epstein-Barr virus. Most TCR beta V segments were productive about 90% or about 30% of the time in an earlier analysis.

A note on this clone: Its antigen is undetermined.

PCR amplification relied on 60 Vbeta primers (plus 13 Jbeta primers). Data came from immunoSEQ multiplex PCR; TCRdb stores just in-frame clones and leaves some out. The sample contains under 200,000 clones, around four fifths of which appear only once. Germline assignment: CDR1 MDHEN and CDR2 SYDVKM. Trimming removed 7 bases from V and 7 bases from J, with 11 bases in between. CDR3 length: 11 amino acids. This receptor was obtained from a man under 40 in good health and CMV-seronegative. The chain recombines TRBV28 with TRBJ2-7; D call uncertain. The sequencing sample was made of PBMCs. In DNA form, the CDR3 reads TGTGCCAGCAAGAACTTAATAGAGCAGTACTTC. Amino acids: CASKNLIEQYF.